This T cell receptor (beta chain) was identified during a study of T cell changes during pregnancy in multiple sclerosis. Looked up from germline, CDR1 is SGHNT and CDR2 is YYREEE (reference sequence). The CDR3 contains 14 residues. V shed 0 bases and J shed 4 bases, with 10 bases lying between them. TCRdb's copy holds only in-frame clones and misses some; the assay was immunoSEQ multiplex PCR. The sample has around 63,000 clones, approximately 90% seen once; the top ten hold 1.4% to 1.5%. The chain uses TRBV5-4 and TRBJ2-5, with unresolved D. This receptor was taken from a female donor with multiple sclerosis, enrolled in a pregnancy study. Material: peripheral blood, obtained after pregnancy. CDR3 sequence reads: CASSLGAELETQYF. The CDR3 nucleotides are TGTGCCAGCAGCTTGGGCGCCGAACTAGAGACCCAGTACTTC.